The 18 T cell receptor beta chains reported below all come from one sample, sequenced in a study of blood T cell repertoires in COVID-19. Clones were sequenced by immunoSEQ multiplex PCR, and TCRdb holds only the in-frame ones, with some missing. The sample holds about 300,000 clones, around 90% seen once. Material: peripheral blood. These receptors came from a young man who had recovered from COVID-19.

CDR3 amino acids: CASSSYPSGGVKTQYF. CDR3 sequence (DNA): TGTGCCAGCAGTTCCTATCCTAGCGGGGGGGTTAAGACCCAGTACTTC. V and J are TRBV6-6 and TRBJ2-5; 12 nucleotides match TRBD2. The CDR3 sequence is 16 residues long. Per the germline V gene, CDR1 is MNHNY and CDR2 is SVGAGI (reference sequence). J was trimmed by 6 bases and V by 4 bases; bases with no gene match: 9.

This rearrangement joins TRBV4-3 to TRBJ2-5, with 9 bases matching TRBD2. The CDR3 runs to 15 residues. CDR1 LGHNA and CDR2 YSLEER come from the germline V gene. With 4 bases clipped from V and 4 bases from J, the junction kept 7 bases outside the gene matches. As DNA, the CDR3 is TGCGCCAGCAGCCTTGGTCTAGCGGGGTTAGAGACCCAGTACTTC. This encodes CASSLGLAGLETQYF.

The chain links TRBV18 to TRBJ2-7; 7 nucleotides line up with TRBD1. This CDR3 has 13 residues. The V gene end was trimmed by 6 bases and the J gene end by 3 bases; junction bases not matched to a gene: 5. CDR1 is KGHSH, CDR2 LQKENI, per germline. The CDR3 region has the DNA TGTGCCAGCTCGACTACAGGGGACTACGAGCAGTACTTC. Translation: CASSTTGDYEQYF.

The CDR3 DNA is TGTGCCAGCAGCTTCCCAGGGGCTGGGGCCAACGTCCTGACTTTC. Protein product: CASSFPGAGANVLTF. The rearrangement uses TRBV7-6 and TRBJ2-6; TRBD1 is a possible D gene (6 bases). This CDR3 comprises 15 residues. Germline values: CDR1 SGHVS, CDR2 FNYEAQ. Trimming stripped 3 bases from V and 2 bases from J, with 8 bases between.

The chain links TRBV19 to TRBJ2-2; no clear D. This CDR3 spans 13 amino acids. V was clipped by 3 bases and J by 5 bases, with 7 bases between them. The germline V gene encodes CDR1 LNHDA and CDR2 SQIVND (reference sequence). As DNA, the CDR3 is TGTGCCAGTAGTATCATGGCAACCGGGGAGCTGTTTTTT. Residues: CASSIMATGELFF.

The rearrangement links TRBV5-8 to TRBJ2-5; TRBD1 might be the D (6 bases). From germline, CDR1 is SGHTS and CDR2 YDEGEE. CDR3 length: 19 amino acids. V lost 1 base, J lost 5 bases, and 27 bases lay in between. CDR3 in DNA: TGTGCCAGCAGCTTGTACGTTGGGGGCGCGGTTGTTTGGTTGGAGACCCAGTACTTC. Amino acid sequence: CASSLYVGGAVVWLETQYF.

The chain recombines TRBV19 with TRBJ2-1; 7 nucleotides match TRBD1. V was pared by 5 bases and J by 4 bases, with 5 bases of the junction left unmatched. Germline loops: CDR1 LNHDA, CDR2 SQIVND (reference sequence). The CDR3 covers 14 residues. Here the CDR3 reads CASSPSTGYNEQFF. In nucleotides, the CDR3 is TGTGCCAGTAGTCCATCGACAGGGTACAATGAGCAGTTCTTC.

The chain carries TRBV7-9 and TRBJ2-1; 13 bases map to TRBD2. Unmatched junction bases numbered 5, after V lost 1 base and J lost 8 bases. The CDR3 sequence is 16 residues long. The germline CDR1 and CDR2 sequences are SEHNR and FQNEAQ (reference sequence). The CDR3 coding sequence is TGTGCCAGCAGCTTAGAAGGGACTAGCGGGGACGATGAGCAGTTCTTC. Translated, it gives CASSLEGTSGDDEQFF.

The chain links TRBV5-5 to TRBJ1-2; D perhaps matches TRBD1 (5 bases). The CDR3 has 16 residues. V lost 0 bases and J 8 bases, leaving 20 bases between the germline ends. Germline loops: CDR1 SGHKS, CDR2 YYEKEE (reference sequence). The CDR3 here is CASSLAGPPQAQGYTF. The CDR3 DNA is TGTGCCAGCAGCTTGGCCGGCCCGCCACAGGCCCAGGGCTACACCTTC.

This clone has more than one count but fewer than ten. The CDR3 DNA reads as TGTGCCAGCAGCCGACAGGAAAATCAGCCCCAGCATTTT. It is translated as CASSRQENQPQHF. The chain employs TRBV6-2 or TRBV6-3 and TRBJ1-5; a weak D match, TRBD1 (6 bases). CDR3 length: 13 amino acids. V was cut by 6 bases and J by 4 bases, with 10 bases left in between. CDR1 and CDR2 from the germline V gene are MNHEY and SVGEGT.

The chain recombines TRBV18 with TRBJ2-5; 7 nucleotides agree with TRBD1. After removal of 0 bases from V and 1 base from J, the junction contained 5 bases not matched to a gene. This CDR3 comprises 16 residues. CDR1 and CDR2 from the germline V gene are KGHSH and LQKENI. In DNA form, the CDR3 reads TGTGCCAGCTCACCACCCAACAGGGGTGGCCAAGAGACCCAGTACTTC. Its protein product is CASSPPNRGGQETQYF.

V is TRBV28 and J is TRBJ2-7, with 8 positions matching TRBD2. In germline, CDR1 is MDHEN, CDR2 SYDVKM. There are 16 residues in the CDR3. Trimming removed 6 bases from V and 6 bases from J; junction bases left unmatched: 16. CDR3 sequence: CASSSGGALSLSEQYF. The CDR3 DNA reads as TGTGCCAGCAGCTCGGGAGGGGCTTTATCCCTCTCCGAGCAGTACTTC.

The rearrangement uses TRBV6-4 and TRBJ1-2, with 7 bases matching TRBD1. Germline loops: CDR1 MRHNA, CDR2 SNTAGT. This CDR3 spans 14 amino acids. J lost 0 bases, V lost 6 bases, and 4 bases had no gene match. The DNA of the CDR3 is TGTGCCAGCAGCCCCGGGACAGCTAACTATGGCTACACCTTC. This sequence encodes CASSPGTANYGYTF.

The chain couples TRBV5-1 to TRBJ2-7; D ambiguous. Trimming left V 10 bases short and J 5 bases short, with 22 bases between. Germline V lookup: CDR1 SGHRS, CDR2 YFSETQ. The CDR3 runs to 14 residues. The CDR3: CAGRRISLSNEQYF. In DNA, the CDR3 is TGCGCCGGCCGGCGGATAAGTCTATCCAACGAGCAGTACTTC.

This clone was observed a single time. The chain uses TRBV6-5 and TRBJ2-7, with TRBD1 as a possible D gene (6 bases). V shed 1 base and J shed 2 bases, with 12 bases lying between them. Germline V gene data show CDR1 as MNHEY and CDR2 as SVGAGI. CDR3 length equals 15 residues. In nucleotides, the CDR3 is TGTGCCAGCAGTTACTTAACAGGGCAGGCCTACGAGCAGTACTTC. This gives the protein CASSYLTGQAYEQYF.

The V and J genes are TRBV27 and TRBJ1-2, with D perhaps TRBD1 (5 bases). The CDR3 covers 12 residues. The ends were cut back, 3 bases at V and 8 bases at J, with 10 bases in the middle. Germline V gene data show CDR1 as MNHEY and CDR2 as SMNVEV (reference sequence). CDR3 loop: CASSFTGGGYTF. Here the CDR3 DNA reads TGTGCCAGCAGTTTTACAGGTGGGGGCTACACCTTC.

The table lists this clone with a count of one. The chain carries TRBV5-4 and TRBJ2-5; 7 bases are shared with TRBD2. Germline V lookup: CDR1 SGHNT, CDR2 YYREEE (reference sequence). CDR3 size: 15 residues. The ends lost 4 bases at V and 3 bases at J; junction bases unmatched: 9. The CDR3 reads CASSMTSKGEETQYF. The CDR3, as DNA: TGTGCCAGCAGCATGACTAGCAAGGGAGAAGAGACCCAGTACTTC.

This chain uses TRBV6-6 with TRBJ1-2, with 11 bases fitting TRBD1. Germline V gives CDR1 MNHNY, CDR2 SVGAGI (reference sequence). The CDR3 consists of 14 residues. V was pared by 5 bases and J by 6 bases, with 5 bases of the junction left unmatched. DNA of the CDR3: TGTGCCAGCAGTAAGGCGGGACAGGGGGATGGCTACACCTTC. Residues: CASSKAGQGDGYTF.